One sample yielded the 16 T cell receptor beta chains listed below, sequenced in a study of T cells in Graves' hyperthyroidism and ophthalmopathy (dated by TCRdb to the late 2010s). The method behind the library was multiplex PCR. Instrument on record: Illumina HiSeq 2000. The TCR beta CDR3 regions were amplified from the RNA transcripts. The TCR CDR3 was subjected to a first round of RT-PCR using the HTBI primer set and the Qiagen OneStep RT-PCR kit. TCRdb reprocessed the public reads (quality trimming at Q25 with fastp, clone calling with MiXCR) and kept in-frame beta chains. Duplicate CDR3 protein sequences are folded into a single record with the most common DNA and genes. In all, the sample holds a few hundred thousand distinct CDR3 sequences, and more than 15% of those were seen once. In total, the top ten clones hold about 30% of the sample. The sample comprised blood. These receptor sequences come from a woman in her late teens or twenties with Graves' hyperthyroidism that later progressed to Graves' ophthalmopathy.

V is TRBV28 and J is TRBJ2-7; either TRBD1 or TRBD2 may fit D (6 bases each). Per the germline V gene, CDR1 is MDHEN and CDR2 is SYDVKM. The CDR3 runs to 15 residues. V was shortened by 6 bases and J by 0 bases, with 15 bases between the two germline ends. The CDR3, as DNA: TGTGCCAGCAGCGGCGGGACATACAGCTCCTACGAGCAGTACTTC. Its translation is CASSGGTYSSYEQYF.

With regard to this clonotype: A much bigger clone sits one base away, suggesting this may be a read error. The chain couples TRBV28 to TRBJ2-7; D possibly corresponds to TRBD1 (7 bases). The CDR3 is 13 amino acids. V was clipped by 3 bases and J by 8 bases, with 14 bases between them. From germline, CDR1 is MDHEN and CDR2 SYDVKM. This chain's CDR3 is CASSLEGADKQYF. CDR3 bases: TGTGCCAGCAGTTTGGAGGGGGCGGACAAGCAGTACTTC.

This clonotype was seen many times. CDR3 sequence reads: CASSLDPNTEAFF. The CDR3 region has the DNA TGCGCCAGCAGCTTGGACCCGAACACTGAAGCTTTCTTT. The rearrangement joins TRBV5-1 to TRBJ1-1; D gene unclear. The CDR3 runs 13 residues. V gave up 0 bases and J gave up 1 base, with 4 bases separating them. From germline, CDR1 is SGHRS and CDR2 YFSETQ.

This clonotype was detected many times. This rearrangement joins TRBV20-1 to TRBJ2-3; no firm D call. The CDR3 runs 12 residues. V was pared by 7 bases and J by 0 bases, with 8 bases between. The V gene's germline CDR1 is DFQATT and CDR2 SNEGSKA (reference sequence). The CDR3 is CSVSSSTDTQYF. CDR3 in DNA: TGCAGTGTCTCTTCTAGCACAGATACGCAGTATTTT.

The chain couples TRBV6-1 to TRBJ2-5; D not certain. The V gene lost 2 bases and the J gene lost 6 bases, with 16 bases spanning the gap. CDR1 is MNHNS and CDR2 is SASEGT in the germline V gene. The CDR3 has 15 residues. CDR3 sequence: CASSEYAGWTKTQYF. CDR3 DNA: TGTGCCAGCAGTGAATATGCCGGCTGGACCAAGACCCAGTACTTC.

V usage is TRBV7-2 and J usage is TRBJ2-1, with TRBD1 as a possible D gene (6 bases). The V gene lost 4 bases and the J gene lost 9 bases, with 19 bases spanning the gap. CDR1 and CDR2 (germline): SGHTA, FQGNSA. The CDR3 is made up of 15 amino acids. The CDR3 spells CASSSAVYRDIEQFF. As DNA, the CDR3 is TGTGCCAGCAGCTCGGCCGTTTACAGGGATATTGAGCAGTTCTTC.

This clonotype was recorded a few times. The chain uses TRBV24-1 and TRBJ2-5; 8 bases align to TRBD1. CDR3 length: 16 residues. Germline values: CDR1 KGHDR, CDR2 SFDVKD. Losses at the gene ends were 4 bases for V and 2 bases for J; bases not matched to a gene: 8. The CDR3 spells CATSDPGTGAQETQYF. CDR3 nucleotide sequence: TGTGCCACCAGTGACCCTGGGACAGGTGCTCAAGAGACCCAGTACTTC.

This rearrangement joins TRBV13 to TRBJ1-1; 8 bases match TRBD1. V lost 0 bases, J lost 10 bases, and 13 bases stayed unmatched. The CDR3 runs to 16 residues. The germline CDR1 and CDR2 sequences are PRHDT and FYEKMQ (reference sequence). The CDR3, as DNA: TGTGCCAGCAGCTTAGGAATGACAGGGGCCGAAGTAGGAGCTTTCTTT. It specifies CASSLGMTGAEVGAFF. The full variable domain, its missing parts supplied by reference TRBV13 and TRBJ1-1, is AAGVIQSPRHLIKEKRETATLKCYPIPRHDTVYWYQQGPGQDPQFLISFYEKMQSDKGSIPDRFSAQQFSDYHSELNMSSLELGDSALYFCASSLGMTGAEVGAFFGQGTRLTVV.

This clonotype was seen a handful of times. The chain couples TRBV6-4 to TRBJ2-3, with D uncertain. The closer fit of TRBJ1-5 to the DNA end suggests the J call may be wrong. The CDR3 runs 15 residues. The V gene's germline CDR1 is MRHNA and CDR2 SNTAGT. The CDR3 nucleotides read TGTGCCAGCAGCCGACTAGCGGGAGAAACAGATACGCAGCATTTT. Protein sequence: CASSRLAGETDTQHF.

The rearrangement links TRBV24-1 to TRBJ2-1; D uncertain. The CDR3 contains 12 residues. Looked up from germline, CDR1 is KGHDR and CDR2 is SFDVKD. Trimming removed 3 bases at V and 3 bases at J, with 2 bases between. DNA for the CDR3: TGTGCCACCAGTGATGGCTACAATGAGCAGTTCTTC. Its translation is CATSDGYNEQFF.

This clonotype was seen repeatedly, ten times or more. V is TRBV4-3 and J is TRBJ2-7; 8 bases are shared with TRBD1. The trim removed 1 base at V and 0 bases at J, leaving 2 bases unmatched. This CDR3 spans 15 amino acids. Germline CDR1 LGHNA, CDR2 YSLEER. The CDR3 DNA is TGCGCCAGCAGCCAAGGGACAGGGAGCTCCTACGAGCAGTACTTC. Protein sequence: CASSQGTGSSYEQYF.

This clonotype was detected many times. The chain uses TRBV20-1 and TRBJ2-7; no reliable D call. The CDR3 totals 14 residues. Trimming removed 4 bases at V and 3 bases at J, with 16 bases between. Germline CDR1 reads DFQATT; CDR2 reads SNEGSKA (reference sequence). CDR3 sequence (DNA): TGCAGTGCTATCCTGCGGCATCCTGTCTACGAGCAGTACTTC. Its protein product is CSAILRHPVYEQYF.

This clonotype appeared many times. The chain is built from TRBV27 and TRBJ2-7; TRBD1 is a possible D gene (6 bases). The germline V gene has CDR1 MNHEY and CDR2 SMNVEV (reference sequence). The V gene lost 1 base and the J gene lost 3 bases, with 16 bases spanning the gap. This CDR3 has 16 residues. In nucleotides, the CDR3 is TGTGCCAGCAGTTTATGGGCAGGGGCGAACCTCTACGAGCAGTACTTC. Translated: CASSLWAGANLYEQYF.

The table lists this clonotype with a few counts. This chain uses TRBV9 with TRBJ2-5; TRBD2 agrees at 15 bases. There are 15 residues in the CDR3. Germline CDR1 and CDR2: SGDLS and YYNGEE. Unmatched junction bases numbered 4, after V lost 6 bases and J lost 4 bases. CDR3 region: CASTPGLAGGETQYF. The CDR3 DNA reads TGTGCCAGCACCCCGGGACTAGCGGGAGGAGAGACCCAGTACTTC.

This clonotype was seen a handful of times. The V gene is TRBV2, the J gene TRBJ2-2; TRBD2 aligns across 8 bases. Germline V gene lookup returns CDR1 SNHLY and CDR2 FYNNEI. The CDR3 has 17 residues. Trimming at V came to 5 bases and at J to 3 bases, leaving 11 bases not matched to a gene. The CDR3 nucleotides read TGTGCCAGCAGTTATTTTACGGGAGGGCCCTACACCGGGGAGCTGTTTTTT. Its protein is CASSYFTGGPYTGELFF.

The CDR3 coding sequence is TGTGCCAGCAGCCCCTCCCTACAGGGGGCGAAATACGAGCAGTACTTC. Its protein product is CASSPSLQGAKYEQYF. The rearrangement links TRBV7-8 to TRBJ2-7; 9 bases match TRBD1. Germline V lookup: CDR1 SGHVS, CDR2 FQNEAQ. The CDR3 is 16 amino acids. The V segment lost 5 bases and the J segment 4 bases; nucleotides outside the gene matches: 12.